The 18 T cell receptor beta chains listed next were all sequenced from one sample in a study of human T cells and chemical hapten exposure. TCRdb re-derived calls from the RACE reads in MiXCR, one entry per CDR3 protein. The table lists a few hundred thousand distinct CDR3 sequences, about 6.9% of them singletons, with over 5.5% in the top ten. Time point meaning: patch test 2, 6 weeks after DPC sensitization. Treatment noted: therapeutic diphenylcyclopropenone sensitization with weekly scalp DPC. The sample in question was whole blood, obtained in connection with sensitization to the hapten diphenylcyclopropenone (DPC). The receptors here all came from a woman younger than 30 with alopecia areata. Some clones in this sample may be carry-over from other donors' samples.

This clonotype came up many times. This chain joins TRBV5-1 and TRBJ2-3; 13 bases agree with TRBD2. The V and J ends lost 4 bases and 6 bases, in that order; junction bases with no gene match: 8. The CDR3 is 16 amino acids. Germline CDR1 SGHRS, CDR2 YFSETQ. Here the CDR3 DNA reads TGCGCCAGCAGCGTGGGACTAGCGGGGCCCCGGGATACGCAGTATTTT. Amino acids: CASSVGLAGPRDTQYF.

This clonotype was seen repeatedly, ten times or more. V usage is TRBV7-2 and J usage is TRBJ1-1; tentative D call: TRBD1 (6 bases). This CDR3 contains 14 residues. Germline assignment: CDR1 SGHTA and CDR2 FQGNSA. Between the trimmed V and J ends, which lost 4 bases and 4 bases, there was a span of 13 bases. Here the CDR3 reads CASSSYRESTEAFF. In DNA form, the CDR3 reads TGTGCCAGCAGCTCATACAGGGAGAGCACTGAAGCTTTCTTT.

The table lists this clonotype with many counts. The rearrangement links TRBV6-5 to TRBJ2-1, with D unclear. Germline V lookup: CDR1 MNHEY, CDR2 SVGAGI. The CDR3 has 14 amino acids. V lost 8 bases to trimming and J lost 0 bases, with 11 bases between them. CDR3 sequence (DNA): TGTGCCAGCGCAACAGCTAGCTCCTACAATGAGCAGTTCTTC. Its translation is CASATASSYNEQFF.

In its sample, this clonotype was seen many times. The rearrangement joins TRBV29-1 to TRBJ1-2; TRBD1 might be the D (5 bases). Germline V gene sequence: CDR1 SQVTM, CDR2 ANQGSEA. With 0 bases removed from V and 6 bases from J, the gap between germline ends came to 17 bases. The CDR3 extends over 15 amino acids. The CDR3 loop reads CSVEDNEGKSDGYTF. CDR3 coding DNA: TGCAGCGTTGAAGATAACGAGGGGAAATCGGATGGCTACACCTTC. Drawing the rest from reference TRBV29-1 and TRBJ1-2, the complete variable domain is SAVISQKPSRDICQRGTSLTIQCQVDSQVTMMFWYRQQPGQSLTLIATANQGSEATYESGFVIDKFPISRPNLTFSTLTVSNMSPEDSSIYLCSVEDNEGKSDGYTFGSGTRLTVV.

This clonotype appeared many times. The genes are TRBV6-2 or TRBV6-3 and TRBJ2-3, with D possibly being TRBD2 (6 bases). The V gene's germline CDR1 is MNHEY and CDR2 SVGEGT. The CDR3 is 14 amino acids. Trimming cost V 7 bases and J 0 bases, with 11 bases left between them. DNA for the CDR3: TGTGCCAGCACCGGGACTGAAAGCACAGATACGCAGTATTTT. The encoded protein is CASTGTESTDTQYF.

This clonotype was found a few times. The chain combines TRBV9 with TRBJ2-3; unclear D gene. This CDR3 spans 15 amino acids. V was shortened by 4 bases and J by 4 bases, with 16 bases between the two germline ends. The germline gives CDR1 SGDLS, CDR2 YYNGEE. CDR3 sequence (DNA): TGTGCCAGCAGCCCCAGGCACCTTGTGGCAGATACGCAGTATTTT. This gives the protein CASSPRHLVADTQYF. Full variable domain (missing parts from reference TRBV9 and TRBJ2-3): DSGVTQTPKHLITATGQRVTLRCSPRSGDLSVYWYQQSLDQGLQFLIQYYNGEERAKGNILERFSAQQFPDLHSELNLSSLELGDSALYFCASSPRHLVADTQYFGPGTRLTVL.

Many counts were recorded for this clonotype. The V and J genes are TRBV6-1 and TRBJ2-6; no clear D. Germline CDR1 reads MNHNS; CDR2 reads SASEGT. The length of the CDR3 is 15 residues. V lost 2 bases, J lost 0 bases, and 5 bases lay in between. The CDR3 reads CASSERSSGANVLTF. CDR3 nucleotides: TGTGCCAGCAGTGAAAGGTCCTCTGGGGCCAACGTCCTGACTTTC.

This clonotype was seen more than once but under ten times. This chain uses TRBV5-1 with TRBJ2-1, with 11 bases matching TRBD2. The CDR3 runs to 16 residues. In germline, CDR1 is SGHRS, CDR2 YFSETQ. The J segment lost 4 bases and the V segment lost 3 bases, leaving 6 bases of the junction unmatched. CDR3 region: CASSYGGTSGYNEQFF. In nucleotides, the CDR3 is TGCGCCAGCAGCTACGGAGGGACTAGCGGATACAATGAGCAGTTCTTC.

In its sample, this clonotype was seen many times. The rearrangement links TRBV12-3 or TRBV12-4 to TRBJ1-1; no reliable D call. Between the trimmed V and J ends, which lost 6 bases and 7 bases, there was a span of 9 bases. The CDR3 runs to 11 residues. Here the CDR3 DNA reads TGTGCCAGCAGCCCCGGGTTTGAAGCTTTCTTT. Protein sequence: CASSPGFEAFF.

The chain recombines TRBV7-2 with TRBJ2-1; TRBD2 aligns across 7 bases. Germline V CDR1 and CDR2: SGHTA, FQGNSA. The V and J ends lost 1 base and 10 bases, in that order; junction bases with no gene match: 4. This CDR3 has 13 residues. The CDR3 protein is CASSLEGGGEQFF. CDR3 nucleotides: TGTGCCAGCAGCTTAGAAGGCGGGGGAGAGCAGTTCTTC.

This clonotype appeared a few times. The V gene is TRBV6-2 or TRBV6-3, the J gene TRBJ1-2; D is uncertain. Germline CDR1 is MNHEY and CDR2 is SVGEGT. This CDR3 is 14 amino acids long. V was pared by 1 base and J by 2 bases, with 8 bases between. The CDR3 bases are TGTGCCAGCAGTTACTTCGCGACCAACTATGGCTACACCTTC. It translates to CASSYFATNYGYTF.

CDR3 in DNA: TGTGCCAGCACCGGTCTGGGGACGGGCACAGATACGCAGTATTTT. Translation gives CASTGLGTGTDTQYF. This chain connects TRBV2 to TRBJ2-3; TRBD1 or TRBD2 may be the D gene (5 bases each). Between the trimmed V and J ends, which lost 7 bases and 1 base, there was a span of 15 bases. Germline lookup yields CDR1 SNHLY and CDR2 FYNNEI. This CDR3 is 15 amino acids long. Looking up the rest from reference TRBV2 and TRBJ2-3 gives the full variable domain: EPEVTQTPSHQVTQMGQEVILRCVPISNHLYFYWYRQILGQKVEFLVSFYNNEISEKSEIFDDQFSVERPDGSNFTLKIRSTKLEDSAMYFCASTGLGTGTDTQYFGPGTRLTVL.

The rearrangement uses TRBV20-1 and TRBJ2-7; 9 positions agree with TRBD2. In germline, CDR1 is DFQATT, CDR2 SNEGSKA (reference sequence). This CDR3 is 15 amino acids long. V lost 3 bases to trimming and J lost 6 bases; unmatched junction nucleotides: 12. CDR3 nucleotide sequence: TGCAGTGCTAGCCGGCCGACCGGGACTAGCTTCGAGCAGTACTTC. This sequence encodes CSASRPTGTSFEQYF.

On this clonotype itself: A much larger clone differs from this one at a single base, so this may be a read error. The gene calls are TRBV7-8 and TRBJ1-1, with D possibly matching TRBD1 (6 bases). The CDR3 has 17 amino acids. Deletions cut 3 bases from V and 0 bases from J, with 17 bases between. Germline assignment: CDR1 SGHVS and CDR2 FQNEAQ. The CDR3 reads CASSLLVGGLVNTEAFF. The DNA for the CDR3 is TGTGCCAGCAGCTTGCTGGTTGGGGGCTTGGTGAACACTGAAGCTTTCTTT.

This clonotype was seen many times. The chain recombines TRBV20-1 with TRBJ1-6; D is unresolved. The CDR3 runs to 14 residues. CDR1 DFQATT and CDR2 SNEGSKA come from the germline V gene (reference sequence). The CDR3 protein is CGVEGSSYNSPLHF. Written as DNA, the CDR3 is TGCGGGGTAGAGGGCAGCTCCTATAATTCACCCCTCCACTTT.

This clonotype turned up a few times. CDR3 amino acids: CASSNSLGGKTGELFF. CDR3 coding DNA: TGTGCCAGCAGTAACAGTTTGGGAGGGAAAACCGGGGAGCTGTTTTTT. The rearrangement uses TRBV6-5 and TRBJ2-2; 7 bases agree with TRBD2. The CDR3 extends over 16 amino acids. Looked up from germline, CDR1 is MNHEY and CDR2 is SVGAGI. V was pared by 5 bases and J by 5 bases, with 11 bases of the junction left unmatched.

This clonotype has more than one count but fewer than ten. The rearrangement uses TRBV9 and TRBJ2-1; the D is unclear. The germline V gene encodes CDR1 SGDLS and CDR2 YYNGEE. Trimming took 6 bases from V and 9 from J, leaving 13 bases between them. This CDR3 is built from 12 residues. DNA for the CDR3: TGTGCCAGCAACGAGGCCACCGGTGAGCAGTTCTTC. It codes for CASNEATGEQFF.

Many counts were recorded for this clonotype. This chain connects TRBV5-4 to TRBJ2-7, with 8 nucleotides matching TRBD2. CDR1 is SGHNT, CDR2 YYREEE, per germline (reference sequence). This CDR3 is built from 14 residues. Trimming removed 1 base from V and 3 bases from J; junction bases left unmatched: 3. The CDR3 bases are TGTGCCAGCAGCTTGTTAAGCGGGGGCTACGAGCAGTACTTC. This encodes CASSLLSGGYEQYF.